This TCR beta chain was captured by sequencing in a study of T cell responses to AZD1222 COVID-19 vaccine. Study conclusions and caveats: Repertoires in all cases were sampled only once the peak T cell response had passed. Researchers report vaccine-associated CD4 TCRs spanning spike, with dominance at 160-218 and 743-854. The study reported that nearly half of spike-specific TCRs target unmutated variant regions. Donors were largely white British and mainly female; clonal diversity was possibly underestimated.

Per the germline V gene, CDR1 is LGHDT and CDR2 is YNNKEL (reference sequence). This CDR3 has 18 residues. The V end lost 1 base, the J end lost 3 bases, and 20 bases lay between the germline ends. Measured with immunoSEQ multiplex PCR; TCRdb has only the in-frame clones, and not every one. The table includes about 150,000 clones, about nine tenths detected once. With respect to this clone: What it binds is unknown.

The sample here was peripheral blood, taken 28 days after the second AZD1222 dose. The origin of this receptor is an adult who received the AZD1222 COVID-19 vaccine. J is TRBJ2-3 and V is TRBV3-1 (or the pseudogene TRBV3-2); D is perhaps TRBD1 or TRBD2 (6 bases each). The CDR3 loop is CASSQGLEQGRWTDTQYF. DNA of the CDR3: TGTGCCAGCAGCCAAGGCCTTGAGCAGGGGAGGTGGACAGATACGCAGTATTTT.